The 5 T cell receptor beta chains below come from one sample, sequenced in a study of T cells after yellow fever vaccination (dated by TCRdb to between 2018 and 2021). The intended sense of this specimen's treatment or condition label: live attenuated yellow fever vaccine strain. The library was prepared using 5' RACE. The sequencer listed for this sample is Illumina NovaSeq 6000. TCRdb itself trimmed the public reads at Q25 with fastp, ran MiXCR and retained productive beta chains. Each entry is one CDR3 protein sequence, shown with its most common DNA and genes. The sample profile shows about 120,000 distinct CDR3 sequences; 7.5% to 10% of them were found once. The ten most abundant clones make up roughly 43% of the sample. Sequenced here: CD8+ T cells sorted from PBMCs, sampled on the day of the yellow fever booster vaccination. All receptors derive from a man aged 18 to 35 who received the YFV17D yellow fever vaccine.

The genes are TRBV19 and TRBJ2-1, with a possible D match to TRBD1 (5 bases). Trimming cost V 10 bases and J 4 bases, with 8 bases left between them. The CDR3 is 11 amino acids. From germline, CDR1 is LNHDA and CDR2 SQIVND (reference sequence). DNA for the CDR3: TGTGCCACTTCAGGGTACAATGAGCAGTTCTTC. It encodes CATSGYNEQFF.

This clonotype was counted between two and nine times. The gene calls are TRBV7-2 and TRBJ2-7; the D gene is possibly TRBD2 (5 bases). CDR1 and CDR2 from the germline V gene are SGHTA and FQGNSA. V gave up 1 base and J gave up 4 bases, with 17 bases separating them. This CDR3 is 16 amino acids long. The CDR3 DNA sequence: TGTGCCAGCAGCTTAGACGGGATGGTGACACCATACGAGCAGTACGTC. Translation: CASSLDGMVTPYEQYV.

The chain joins TRBV27 to TRBJ1-1, with D maybe TRBD1 (5 bases). The CDR3 is 13 amino acids. Germline lookup yields CDR1 MNHEY and CDR2 SMNVEV (reference sequence). Trimming stripped 2 bases from V and 6 bases from J, with 10 bases between. This CDR3 is CASSLGRGSEAFF. The DNA of the CDR3 is TGTGCCAGCAGTTTAGGTCGGGGCTCTGAAGCTTTCTTT.

The V gene is TRBV27, the J gene TRBJ2-3; a possible D gene is TRBD2 (5 bases). From germline, CDR1 is MNHEY and CDR2 SMNVEV (reference sequence). The CDR3 consists of 12 residues. The ends were cut back, 8 bases at V and 7 bases at J, with 13 bases in the middle. The CDR3 bases are TGTGCCAGCGGCCTTAACGGGAATACGCAGTATTTT. This translates into CASGLNGNTQYF.

This clonotype was detected once. This rearrangement joins TRBV30 to TRBJ1-1, with D possibly being TRBD1 (5 bases). The germline gives CDR1 GTSNPN, CDR2 SVGIG (reference sequence). The CDR3 spans 15 residues. V was shortened by 3 bases and J by 1 base, with 15 bases between the two germline ends. The DNA for the CDR3 is TGTGCCTGGAGCTTCAGGGCGTCGGGGAACACTGAAGCTTTCTTT. Translating gives CAWSFRASGNTEAFF. The full variable domain, rest sourced from reference TRBV30 and TRBJ1-1, is SQTIHQWPATLVQPVGSPLSLECTVEGTSNPNLYWYRQAAGRGLQLLFYSVGIGQISSEVPQNLSASRPQDRQFILSSKKLLLSDSGFYLCAWSFRASGNTEAFFGQGTRLTVV.